The table lists the clone carrying this TCR beta chain with a count of one. Its target is not known. This CDR3 is 12 amino acids long. From germline, CDR1 is KGHDR and CDR2 SFDVKD. V was clipped by 0 bases and J by 5 bases, with 3 bases between them. Template material for amplifying TCR beta CDR3 regions consisted of RNA transcripts. With the HTBI primer set, the TCR CDR3 went through a first round of RT-PCR. TCRdb used MiXCR to reprocess the multiplex PCR reads, holding one entry per CDR3 protein. The table includes about 280,000 distinct CDR3 sequences, 25% to 30% detected once. The source of the sample is a study of T cells in Graves' hyperthyroidism and ophthalmopathy. As for the study in general: It was at initial diagnosis, before any treatment, that peripheral blood was collected.

Broader study findings: Ophthalmopathy stood apart from stable hyperthyroidism in a 13 V-J model. Ophthalmopathy got predicted by the model a median approximately 6.4 months before its onset. Most expanded thyroid clonotypes above 0.001 recurred in blood.

Sequencing was done on a sample of blood. The sequence was obtained from a man aged 35-49 years with Graves' hyperthyroidism that later progressed to Graves' ophthalmopathy. The V and J genes are TRBV24-1 and TRBJ2-5; D remains ambiguous. CDR3 coding DNA: TGTGCCACCAGTGATTTGCATGAGACCCAGTACTTC. This encodes CATSDLHETQYF.